One and the same sample provided the 10 T cell receptor beta chains below, sequenced in a study of PD-L1 blockade in urothelial cancer. Time point specified: peripheral blood 6 weeks after treatment start. This table comes from immunoSEQ multiplex PCR, and its TCRdb copy is limited to in-frame clones, with some not included. The data contain fewer than 90,000 clones, approximately 90% of them seen just once; the ten biggest clones take up 0.87%. The sample consisted of PBMCs, taken around atezolizumab (anti-PD-L1) treatment. These receptors all stem from a woman of 80 years or more with urothelial cancer.

The chain joins TRBV21-1 to TRBJ1-1; the D call TRBD1 from the table was never checked on the DNA. TRBV21-1 corresponds to a pseudogene. CDR3 length: 12 residues. This CDR3 is CASSKAGTEAFF. CDR3 nucleotide sequence: TGTGCCAGCAGCAAAGCAGGGACAGAAGCTTTCTTT.

The rearrangement joins TRBV5-1 to TRBJ1-1; TRBD1 is a possible D gene (6 bases). Trimming stripped 0 bases from V and 4 bases from J, with 13 bases between. Germline V gives CDR1 SGHRS, CDR2 YFSETQ. There are 15 residues in the CDR3. CDR3 loop: CASSLGGVQGTEAFF. CDR3 DNA sequence: TGCGCCAGCAGCTTGGGCGGTGTACAGGGCACTGAAGCTTTCTTT. Together with reference TRBV5-1 and TRBJ1-1, the CDR3 gives the full variable domain: KAGVTQTPRYLIKTRGQQVTLSCSPISGHRSVSWYQQTPGQGLQFLFEYFSETQRNKGNFPGRFSGRQFSNSRSEMNVSTLELGDSALYLCASSLGGVQGTEAFFGQGTRLTVV.

This clone has just one count. Other DNA sequences in this specimen translate into the identical CDR3. The V gene is TRBV9, the J gene TRBJ1-2, with TRBD1 identical over 8 bases. The V gene's germline CDR1 is SGDLS and CDR2 YYNGEE. V shed 2 bases and J 2 bases; nucleotides not matched to a gene: 2. The CDR3 totals 14 residues. CDR3 nucleotides: TGTGCCAGCAGCGTGGGGACAGGAAACTATGGCTACACCTTC. It translates to CASSVGTGNYGYTF.

V and J are TRBV5-1 and TRBJ2-1; possibly TRBD1 for D (7 bases). Trimming cost V 6 bases and J 7 bases, with 20 bases left between them. CDR3 length: 15 amino acids. CDR1 is SGHRS and CDR2 is YFSETQ in the germline V gene. The CDR3 DNA reads TGCGCCAGCACCCTCAGACAGGGAGGATGGAATGAGCAGTTCTTC. Translation gives CASTLRQGGWNEQFF.

CDR3 sequence: CASSYSTGSNGYTF. The CDR3 coding sequence is TGTGCCAGCAGTTACTCGACTGGATCCAATGGCTACACCTTC. This chain connects TRBV6-6 to TRBJ1-2, with D uncertain. CDR1 is MNHNY and CDR2 is SVGAGI in the germline V gene (reference sequence). This CDR3 region has 14 residues. Trimming stripped 0 bases from V and 6 bases from J, with 11 bases between.

The rearrangement joins TRBV11-1 to TRBJ2-3, with 7 positions matching TRBD2. Per the germline V gene, CDR1 is SGHAT and CDR2 is FQDESV (reference sequence). The CDR3 has 17 residues. V trimming: 3 bases; J trimming: 2 bases; junction bases outside the gene matches: 11. In nucleotides, the CDR3 is TGTGCCAGCAGCTTCGTGGGGGGGAGCGCCTACACAGATACGCAGTATTTT. Translation: CASSFVGGSAYTDTQYF.

The V and J genes are TRBV2 and TRBJ1-2; D is perhaps TRBD1 (5 bases). Per the germline V gene, CDR1 is SNHLY and CDR2 is FYNNEI. V was clipped by 6 bases and J by 7 bases, with 18 bases between them. There are 14 residues in the CDR3. CDR3 loop: CASSGDRRDGGYTF. Here the CDR3 DNA reads TGTGCCAGCAGCGGCGACAGAAGGGATGGTGGCTACACCTTC.

In regard to this clone: This is likely a read error, given that the CDR3 carries no conserved phenylalanine or tryptophan at its end. It is unclear where the CDR3 begins or ends on the DNA, so no DNA is shown, and the CDR3 is as TCRdb lists it. The chain is built from TRBV25-1 and TRBJ1-2; the table gives TRBD1 as D, unverified against the DNA. Counting both end residues, the CDR3 totals 13 amino acids. The germline CDR1 and CDR2 sequences are MGHDK and SYGVNS. CDR3 residues: CASSDSVRDRLFL.

This clone was detected only once. This chain uses TRBV28 with TRBJ2-5; 7 bases agree with TRBD1. J was trimmed by 8 bases and V by 5 bases; bases with no gene match: 11. Germline V CDR1 and CDR2: MDHEN, SYDVKM. The CDR3 has 14 residues. CDR3 sequence: CASSPGTVKRTQYF. The CDR3 coding sequence is TGTGCCAGCAGTCCAGGGACAGTCAAGAGAACCCAGTACTTC.

The chain uses TRBV5-5 and TRBJ2-3; 14 bases agree with TRBD2. V dropped 7 bases and J dropped 5; count of bases not matched to a gene: 12. CDR1 is SGHKS, CDR2 YYEKEE, per germline (reference sequence). The CDR3 totals 17 residues. CDR3 sequence reads: CASRSKPTSGRVDTQYF. The CDR3 DNA reads TGTGCCAGCCGAAGCAAACCGACTAGCGGGAGGGTAGATACGCAGTATTTT.